These T cell receptor beta chains were read from a single sample in a study of T cells in Graves' hyperthyroidism and ophthalmopathy. TCRdb re-called the multiplex PCR reads with MiXCR, one entry per CDR3 protein. The sample consists of over 700,000 distinct CDR3 sequences, around 40% of them appearing once. Sequencing was done on a sample of blood. Source of these receptors: a woman aged 40-49 years with Graves' hyperthyroidism. The CDR3 runs from the conserved cysteine through the conserved F or W. A D gene is named only where the DNA matches it firmly.

j_call: TRBJ2-3
d_call: -
v_call: TRBV15
cdr3_aa: CATSSQGPYTDTQYF

j_call: TRBJ1-5
d_call: -
v_call: TRBV20-1
cdr3_aa: CSAPAVGHRNQPQHF

j_call: TRBJ1-5
d_call: -
v_call: TRBV6-5
cdr3_aa: CASSEVGGKAQHF

j_call: TRBJ2-7
d_call: -
v_call: TRBV20-1
cdr3_aa: CSATASSYEQYF

j_call: TRBJ2-7
d_call: TRBD1
v_call: TRBV20-1
cdr3_aa: CSAIPTPGTGYEQYF

j_call: TRBJ2-2
d_call: -
v_call: TRBV5-1
cdr3_aa: CASNSPGAGTGELFF

j_call: TRBJ1-1
d_call: TRBD1
v_call: TRBV7-9
cdr3_aa: CASSFRTGGHTEAFF

j_call: TRBJ1-2
d_call: -
v_call: TRBV7-2
cdr3_aa: CASSVNLGPLDTF

j_call: TRBJ2-5
d_call: TRBD2
v_call: TRBV29-1
cdr3_aa: CSVISGGALSGKTQYF

j_call: TRBJ1-4
d_call: TRBD1
v_call: TRBV6-5
cdr3_aa: CATQTGTVSEKLFF

j_call: TRBJ1-4
d_call: -
v_call: TRBV2
cdr3_aa: CASTSIGQGGGELFF

j_call: TRBJ1-3
d_call: -
v_call: TRBV6-5
cdr3_aa: CASRWASGNTIYF

j_call: TRBJ2-5
d_call: -
v_call: TRBV2
cdr3_aa: CASGGTQYF

j_call: TRBJ2-7
d_call: -
v_call: TRBV7-2
cdr3_aa: CASSSNPGDHYEQYF

j_call: TRBJ1-2
d_call: -
v_call: TRBV9
cdr3_aa: CASSHGGDGYTF

j_call: TRBJ2-2
d_call: TRBD1
v_call: TRBV5-1
cdr3_aa: CASSEQGAGTGYTGELFF

j_call: TRBJ1-6
d_call: -
v_call: TRBV4-3
cdr3_aa: CASGWTENSPLHF

j_call: TRBJ1-2
d_call: -
v_call: TRBV20-1
cdr3_aa: CSASDGDNYGYTF

j_call: TRBJ1-1
d_call: TRBD1
v_call: TRBV5-1
cdr3_aa: CASSGTAKVTEAFF

j_call: TRBJ2-5
d_call: TRBD2
v_call: TRBV20-1
cdr3_aa: CSSDAGTSVETQYF

j_call: TRBJ1-6
d_call: TRBD1
v_call: TRBV7-2
cdr3_aa: CASSHGRTGGNSPLHF

j_call: TRBJ2-5
d_call: -
v_call: TRBV7-8
cdr3_aa: CASSGTLVGPGRTQYF

j_call: TRBJ2-7
d_call: TRBD1
v_call: TRBV6-2/TRBV6-3
cdr3_aa: CAICPGQITYEQYF

j_call: TRBJ2-5
d_call: TRBD2
v_call: TRBV11-1
cdr3_aa: CASSLGGGTQYF

j_call: TRBJ2-5
d_call: TRBD2
v_call: TRBV29-1
cdr3_aa: CSRPGLAQETQYF

j_call: TRBJ1-1
d_call: TRBD1
v_call: TRBV2
cdr3_aa: CASHRGQGVSQGTEAFF

j_call: TRBJ1-5
d_call: -
v_call: TRBV12-3/TRBV12-4
cdr3_aa: CASSLTGSNQPQHF

j_call: TRBJ1-1
d_call: -
v_call: TRBV4-1
cdr3_aa: CASSQSRVAAFF

j_call: TRBJ1-5
d_call: TRBD1
v_call: TRBV20-1
cdr3_aa: CSASTGGAGNQPQHF

j_call: TRBJ2-3
d_call: TRBD2
v_call: TRBV19
cdr3_aa: CASSIPFAGGRDTQYF

j_call: TRBJ2-5
d_call: -
v_call: TRBV7-2
cdr3_aa: CASSLGDLSQYF

j_call: TRBJ2-5
d_call: TRBD2
v_call: TRBV5-6
cdr3_aa: CASSLRVAGGPETQYF

j_call: TRBJ1-5
d_call: -
v_call: TRBV7-9
cdr3_aa: CASSFGTGSGPQHF

j_call: TRBJ1-3
d_call: -
v_call: TRBV2
cdr3_aa: CASRRDSSSGNTIYF